One TCR beta chain is described in this entry. This clonotype was found a few times. The antigen it recognizes is unknown. It has no much larger one-base neighbor in the sample; base qualities were not kept. The data are from a study of regulatory T cells in long-lasting Graves disease (dated by TCRdb to about 2021). Notes on the research overall: Antithyroid drugs had been taken for less than 3 months by newly diagnosed Graves' disease patients. This study used TCR sequencing and RNA sequencing of peripheral blood to compare persistent Graves' disease patients against newly diagnosed Graves' disease patients. The study was registered as a clinical trial and conducted in China. A total of roughly 33 samples were covered by TCR sequencing, comprising approximately 13 persistent and approximately 20 newly diagnosed Graves' disease patients.

The time point label corresponds to: newly diagnosed GD, antithyroid drugs for less than 3 months. For both TCR sequencing and RNA sequencing, RNA was extracted from PBMCs using TRIzol. The diagnosis of Graves' disease followed American Thyroid Association guidelines. Patients were recruited from an endocrinology department in Xi'an, China. From each patient, 7.5 to 10 milliliters of peripheral blood was collected into an EDTA anticoagulant tube. Ficoll Paque Plus density gradient separation was used to isolate PBMCs, and no further T cell sorting was performed. RNA quality was checked with an Agilent 2100 Bioanalyzer and agarose gel, and concentration with a NanoDrop 2000. For CDR1 and CDR2, the germline V gene (reference sequence) lists LNHDA and SQIVND. The CDR3 covers 15 residues, taking in both the cysteine and the phenylalanine. The sequence is cut down to CDR3 DNA, 45 bases in frame from base 1. Trimming accounts for 1 base at V and 5 bases at J, while the number of junction bases matched to no gene is 3.

Library construction relied on multiplex PCR. TCRdb names Illumina HiSeq 4000 as the instrument used. CDR3 regions were amplified by Arm-PCR with iRepertoire HTBI primers to construct TCR beta libraries. Gel purification was performed on PCR products prior to sequencing. The original methods were these. Across samples, some 62 TRBV and roughly 15 TRBJ segments were identified and used for gene usage analysis of CDR3 amino acid clonotypes. COPE and FqMerger were used to merge filtered high-quality paired reads into contigs. BLAST was used to align contigs to IMGT TRBV, TRBD and TRBJ reference genes, and CDR3 was defined according to IMGT. Any clonotype with a frequency above 0.1% was classified as a highly expanded clone. Shannon entropy was used to measure repertoire diversity, and the Gini coefficient was used to measure V-J evenness. Public clonotypes were defined as clonotypes shared by more than one individual. In TCRdb, the public reads were trimmed at Q25 with fastp and aligned with MiXCR, with productive beta chains retained. CDR3 protein duplicates are merged, each entry listing the most common genes and DNA. V and J calls and clone size were set by TCRdb, not the authors. This sample holds about 540,000 distinct CDR3 sequences; approximately 15% were observed only once. In total, the top ten clones hold roughly 10% of the sample.

The research as a whole found: TRBV28, TRBJ1-2 and TRBJ2-5 were preferentially used in persistent disease, while TRBV20-1 and TRBJ2-1 were favored in newly diagnosed disease. Only peripheral blood was studied, because thyroid tissue, the primary lesion, was inaccessible. Compared with newly diagnosed patients, persistent Graves' disease patients had lower TCR Shannon entropy and fewer highly expanded clones, which suggests clonal expansion. Sequencing and analysis were limited to the TCR beta chain. The small sample size was acknowledged by the authors as a limitation that may reduce accuracy. Persistent patients shared more public clonotypes among themselves (2,741) than newly diagnosed patients did (nearly 1,000).

The data were also submitted as part of a second study, on T cells in Graves' hyperthyroidism and ophthalmopathy. The second study's authors report: A patient counted as having stable Graves' hyperthyroidism if no progression to ophthalmopathy occurred over 18 months of follow-up. The hyperthyroidism patients were between 18 and 65 years old and newly diagnosed, with a disease duration of less than 2 months. Exclusion was applied to patients with uncontrolled infections, other autoimmune diseases, pregnancy or lactation. Diagnoses were based on clinical symptoms, serum thyroxine and TRAb, thyroid ultrasound and orbital computed tomography. A first-round RT-PCR of the TCR CDR3 used the HTBI primer set with the Qiagen OneStep RT-PCR kit. Most expanded thyroid clonotypes (frequency above 0.001) were also detected in blood, a finding suggesting that blood repertoires may reflect thyroid immune responses. In cross-validation, a model built on a 13 V-J signature told ophthalmopathy apart from stable hyperthyroidism with 87.88% sensitivity and roughly 83% specificity, and in testing the same model reached 80%/75%. In validation, progression to ophthalmopathy was predicted by the model with 70.59% sensitivity and just over 72% specificity, a median of about 6.4 months before onset. To identify distinguishing TCR V-J signatures, a discovery cohort of about 100 patients was used, comprising 43 with Graves' ophthalmopathy and about 59 with stable Graves' hyperthyroidism. An independent validation cohort of some 18 hyperthyroidism patients and 15 or so patients who later progressed to ophthalmopathy tested prospective prediction of ophthalmopathy. For training and testing, the roughly 97 patients in the discovery cohort were randomly divided in a 7:3 ratio. The study also compared thyroid tissue and blood T-cell repertoires from five or six Graves' hyperthyroidism patients. Following sampling, methimazole starting at 30 mg daily was given to hyperthyroidism patients, and high-dose intravenous methylprednisolone was given to ophthalmopathy patients. A second multiplex PCR round built the libraries, followed by size selection and purification. Paired-end sequencing of the libraries was performed with 100 bp reads on an Illumina HiSeq2000. SOAPnuke was used to process the raw data, with reads discarded if the reads contained adapters or uncalled bases, had a mean Phred below 15, or lacked an exact constant-primer or identifier match. High-quality paired reads were merged with COPE v1.2.5, and unique nucleotide sequences were defined as clonotypes. MiTCR v1.1 was used to align clonotypes to the IMGT TRBV, TRBD and TRBJ reference segments. The analysis included only V-J combinations with a frequency above 0.0001, which together covered approximately 99% of the repertoires. A TCS score was defined as the ratio of F50 (clonal expansion) to E x V (chaos), with BLOSUM62-based TCRdist applied between CDR3 peptides within each V-J. Welch's t-statistics and random forest reduced some 510 V-J features to roughly 13, which were used in a naive Bayes classifier (R e1071). Sample size was not statistically predetermined, and blinding of investigators to group allocation was not performed. TCR Vbeta CDR3 sequencing of approximately 140 peripheral blood samples (roughly 43 ophthalmopathy, over 70 hyperthyroidism and some 17 progressor patients) is reported in the paper.

The sequence was collected from a young man with Graves disease. Donor details come from another sample of the same person, matched by shared clones. The V and J genes are TRBV19 and TRBJ1-5; 9 junctional bases match TRBD1. The sequenced sample was peripheral blood mononuclear cells (PBMCs), obtained at new diagnosis, from a patient treated with antithyroid drugs. In nucleotides, the sequence is TGTGCCAGTAGTATAGTAAGGACAGGGGATCAGCCCCAGCATTTT. Its amino acids are CASSIVRTGDQPQHF.